One and the same sample provided the 5 T cell receptor beta chains below, sequenced in a study of T cells in Graves' hyperthyroidism and ophthalmopathy. RNA transcripts were the template for amplifying TCR beta CDR3 regions. First-round RT-PCR with HTBI primers amplified the TCR CDR3 region. TCRdb re-derived calls from the multiplex PCR reads in MiXCR, one entry per CDR3 protein. The sample lists fewer than 450,000 distinct CDR3 sequences, 15% to 20% occurring once. The source material was blood. All receptors come from a woman in her thirties with Graves' hyperthyroidism that later progressed to Graves' ophthalmopathy.

This clonotype was seen at least ten times. The rearrangement uses TRBV6-5 and TRBJ1-1, with TRBD1 matching 9 bases. The CDR3 length is 16 residues. J gave up 11 bases and V 0 bases, and 13 bases lay outside the gene matches. The germline gives CDR1 MNHEY, CDR2 SVGAGI. The CDR3 spells CASSYSSGTGFGRAFF. As DNA, the CDR3 is TGTGCCAGCAGTTACTCGAGTGGGACAGGGTTCGGGCGGGCTTTCTTT.

The V and J genes are TRBV12-3 or TRBV12-4 and TRBJ2-2, with 11 nucleotides matching TRBD2. The CDR3 totals 21 residues. Trimming removed 6 bases from V and 4 bases from J; junction bases left unmatched: 22. DNA for the CDR3: TGTGCCAGCAGCCTGACACCGGGACTAGCGGCCGCTATAACGTCCACCGGGGAGCTGTTTTTT. Translation gives CASSLTPGLAAAITSTGELFF.

The chain carries TRBV5-1 and TRBJ2-6; D is unresolved. The germline V gene encodes CDR1 SGHRS and CDR2 YFSETQ. The CDR3 is 14 residues long. The V end lost 5 bases, the J end lost 5 bases, and 11 bases lay between the germline ends. The CDR3 spells CASRDRGRANVLTF. In DNA form, the CDR3 reads TGCGCCAGCAGAGACCGAGGAAGGGCCAACGTCCTGACTTTC. Full variable domain (outside the CDR3, taken from reference TRBV5-1 and TRBJ2-6): KAGVTQTPRYLIKTRGQQVTLSCSPISGHRSVSWYQQTPGQGLQFLFEYFSETQRNKGNFPGRFSGRQFSNSRSEMNVSTLELGDSALYLCASRDRGRANVLTFGAGSRLTVL.

This rearrangement joins TRBV7-9 to TRBJ2-3; 12 bases map to TRBD2. The CDR3 contains 17 residues. CDR1 and CDR2 from the germline V gene are SEHNR and FQNEAQ (reference sequence). V lost 1 base and J lost 4; bases outside the gene matches: 6. The CDR3 region is CASSLVVTSGSSDTQYF. The CDR3 coding sequence is TGTGCCAGCAGCTTAGTGGTGACTAGCGGGAGTTCAGATACGCAGTATTTT.

Ten or more counts support this clonotype. The chain recombines TRBV20-1 with TRBJ2-7; no clear D. The CDR3 is made up of 14 amino acids. Germline CDR1 is DFQATT and CDR2 is SNEGSKA (reference sequence). V was trimmed by 6 bases and J by 4 bases, leaving 19 bases between them. CDR3 residues: CSASPTGPLYEQYF. The DNA for the CDR3 is TGCAGTGCCTCACCCACCGGGCCGCTATACGAGCAGTACTTC.